This T cell receptor beta chain was found in a study of CD8+ T cells in alopecia areata. Treatment of the sample: oral pan-JAK inhibitor, 5-10 mg twice daily. A note on this clone: Its antigen is unknown.

As the sequencing template, cDNA was produced by extracting RNA and reverse transcribing it. TCRdb's table, derived via immunoSEQ multiplex PCR, lists solely in-frame clones and lacks some. Seen here are over 150,000 clones, roughly three fifths observed once, and the top ten hold around an eighth. Looked up from germline, CDR1 is SGHVS and CDR2 is FNYEAQ. The CDR3 contains 19 residues. The J segment lost 0 bases and the V segment lost 1 base, leaving 13 bases of the junction unmatched. Study results and caveats: Tofacitinib did not eliminate many expanded lesional clones from scalp or blood.

V gene TRBV7-6 combines with J gene TRBJ2-5, with 8 bases identical to TRBD1. Sequenced here: CD8+ T cells sorted from blood, sampled at week 24, from a patient treated with tofacitinib. This receptor was obtained from a human donor with alopecia areata. The CDR3 is CASSLEDREDSLYQETQYF. As DNA, the CDR3 is TGTGCCAGCAGCTTAGAGGACAGGGAGGATTCCTTGTACCAAGAGACCCAGTACTTC. Together with reference TRBV7-6 and TRBJ2-5, the CDR3 gives the full variable domain: GAGVSQSPRYKVTKRGQDVALRCDPISGHVSLYWYRQALGQGPEFLTYFNYEAQQDKSGLPNDRFSAERPEGSISTLTIQRTEQRDSAMYRCASSLEDREDSLYQETQYFGPGTRLLVL.